Following are 26 T cell receptor beta chains from one sample sequenced in a study of CD8 T cells in Susac syndrome. RNA, at about 0.45 to 1 ug, was reverse transcribed with random hexamers. TCRdb ran MiXCR on the immunoSEQ multiplex PCR reads and lists one entry per CDR3 protein. The table records 150,000 to 200,000 distinct CDR3 sequences, roughly 95% of them present only once. The sequenced sample consisted of CD8+ T cells from PBMCs. The receptors derive from a human donor with multiple sclerosis.

V gene TRBV5-1 combines with J gene TRBJ2-5, with TRBD2 as a possible D gene (5 bases). Trimming cost V 4 bases and J 7 bases, with 23 bases left between them. Germline CDR1 and CDR2: SGHRS and YFSETQ. The CDR3 sequence is 16 residues long. Here the CDR3 DNA reads TGCGCCAGCAGCCCGGTTGAGGGTCCTCAAGGCGGGACCCAGTACTTC. Residues: CASSPVEGPQGGTQYF.

The CDR3 nucleotides read TGCAGCGTTGAAGATCCCGCGGGAGGCCCCACCGGGGAGCTGTTTTTT. This codes for CSVEDPAGGPTGELFF. V is TRBV29-1 and J is TRBJ2-2; 8 bases fit TRBD2. J was trimmed by 4 bases and V by 0 bases; bases with no gene match: 7. This CDR3 region has 16 residues. CDR1 and CDR2 (germline): SQVTM, ANQGSEA.

The chain links TRBV27 to TRBJ2-7, with a tentative D call TRBD1 (6 bases). The CDR3 has 13 residues. V was cut by 2 bases and J by 6 bases, with 11 bases left in between. Germline V gene lookup returns CDR1 MNHEY and CDR2 SMNVEV (reference sequence). CDR3: CASSLQGPGEQYF. The DNA of the CDR3 is TGTGCCAGCAGTTTACAGGGGCCAGGCGAGCAGTACTTC.

V is TRBV2 and J is TRBJ1-1, with a weak D call TRBD1 (5 bases). This CDR3 region has 14 residues. CDR1 and CDR2 from the germline V gene are SNHLY and FYNNEI. Trimming stripped 3 bases from V and 1 base from J, with 9 bases between. CDR3 residues: CASSEDTWNTEAFF. For the CDR3, the DNA is TGTGCCAGCAGTGAGGACACTTGGAACACTGAAGCTTTCTTT.

The chain joins TRBV12-3 or TRBV12-4 to TRBJ2-5; TRBD1 might be the D (5 bases). CDR3 length: 14 amino acids. Trimming shortened V by 3 bases and J by 2 bases, and 10 bases separated the two germline ends. Written as DNA, the CDR3 is TGTGCCAGCAGTTTCTCGGCAGGGCAAGAGACCCAGTACTTC. This translates into CASSFSAGQETQYF.

The gene calls are TRBV4-2 and TRBJ1-1; D gene uncertain. The germline V gene encodes CDR1 LGHNA and CDR2 YNFKEQ. Deletions cut 2 bases from V and 1 base from J, with 11 bases between. This CDR3 region has 15 residues. This CDR3 reads CASSQQLDGNTEAFF. In nucleotides, the CDR3 is TGTGCCAGCAGCCAACAACTGGACGGGAACACTGAAGCTTTCTTT.

The CDR3 spells CSAFVGVLSQPQHF. The DNA of the CDR3 is TGCAGTGCCTTTGTGGGGGTGTTAAGTCAGCCCCAGCATTTT. This sequence joins TRBV20-1 and TRBJ1-5; D may be TRBD1 (5 bases). CDR1 and CDR2 (germline): DFQATT, SNEGSKA (reference sequence). V lost 6 bases and J lost 6, with 18 bases in between. The CDR3 consists of 14 residues.

This rearrangement joins TRBV11-2 to TRBJ2-1; no reliable D call. CDR3 size: 14 residues. Germline values: CDR1 SGHAT, CDR2 FQNNGV. V lost 0 bases and J lost 5, with 8 bases in between. This CDR3 reads CASSLENLHNEQFF. The DNA for the CDR3 is TGTGCCAGCAGCTTAGAGAACCTACACAATGAGCAGTTCTTC.

The rearrangement joins TRBV29-1 to TRBJ2-1; 11 bases line up with TRBD1. This CDR3 is 14 amino acids long. The V gene's germline CDR1 is SQVTM and CDR2 ANQGSEA. The V segment lost 1 base and the J segment 6 bases; nucleotides outside the gene matches: 2. As DNA, the CDR3 is TGCAGCGTTGAAGGCGGACAGGGGGCCAATGAGCAGTTCTTC. Its translation is CSVEGGQGANEQFF.

The chain combines TRBV7-8 with TRBJ1-2; D not resolved. From germline, CDR1 is SGHVS and CDR2 FQNEAQ. With 5 bases removed from V and 2 bases from J, the gap between germline ends came to 15 bases. This CDR3 has 15 amino acids. The CDR3 bases are TGTGCCAGCAGCGGCGGGGTGGTGGGGAACTATGGCTACACCTTC. It is translated as CASSGGVVGNYGYTF.

The chain links TRBV9 to TRBJ2-7; 11 nucleotides line up with TRBD2. The CDR3 sequence is 15 residues long. CDR1 is SGDLS and CDR2 is YYNGEE in the germline V gene. The J segment lost 0 bases and the V segment lost 3 bases, leaving 2 bases of the junction unmatched. The CDR3 sequence is CASSEGLAASYEQYF. The CDR3 DNA reads as TGTGCCAGCAGCGAGGGACTAGCGGCCTCCTACGAGCAGTACTTC. Full variable domain (missing parts from reference TRBV9 and TRBJ2-7): DSGVTQTPKHLITATGQRVTLRCSPRSGDLSVYWYQQSLDQGLQFLIQYYNGEERAKGNILERFSAQQFPDLHSELNLSSLELGDSALYFCASSEGLAASYEQYFGPGTRLTVT.

This rearrangement joins TRBV7-9 to TRBJ2-5; possible D gene TRBD2, 6 bases. Trimming removed 5 bases from V and 5 bases from J, with 15 bases in between. This CDR3 has 14 residues. CDR1 is SEHNR, CDR2 FQNEAQ, per germline (reference sequence). CDR3 sequence reads: CASSHSGPPETQYF. DNA of the CDR3: TGTGCCAGCAGCCATAGCGGACCTCCGGAGACCCAGTACTTC.

The chain links TRBV7-9 to TRBJ1-1; a possible D gene is TRBD1 (5 bases). Per the germline V gene, CDR1 is SEHNR and CDR2 is FQNEAQ (reference sequence). V lost 3 bases and J 6 bases, leaving 14 bases between the germline ends. The CDR3 loop spans 14 amino acids. CDR3 bases: TGTGCCAGCAGCTTCTCCGGGGCCACTCCTGAAGCTTTCTTT. It translates to CASSFSGATPEAFF.

V is TRBV18 and J is TRBJ1-1; the D gene is possibly TRBD1 (5 bases). Germline loops: CDR1 KGHSH, CDR2 LQKENI. V was pared by 5 bases and J by 0 bases, with 10 bases between. The CDR3 covers 14 residues. The CDR3 reads CASSVGRMNTEAFF. CDR3 bases: TGTGCCAGCTCAGTGGGACGTATGAACACTGAAGCTTTCTTT.

The rearrangement links TRBV13 to TRBJ1-1; D unresolved. The CDR3 has 14 amino acids. The germline V gene encodes CDR1 PRHDT and CDR2 FYEKMQ (reference sequence). V shed 3 bases and J shed 6 bases, with 14 bases lying between them. The CDR3 reads CASSFRQQSPEAFF. The CDR3 coding sequence is TGTGCCAGCAGCTTCAGACAACAATCCCCTGAAGCTTTCTTT.

The CDR3 loop is CASSGLGFLNTEAFF. The DNA for the CDR3 is TGTGCCAGCAGCGGATTGGGATTCCTCAACACTGAAGCTTTCTTT. V gene TRBV5-6 combines with J gene TRBJ1-1; D not certain. The V end lost 4 bases, the J end lost 2 bases, and 15 bases lay between the germline ends. Germline V gene data show CDR1 as SGHDT and CDR2 as YYEEEE. The CDR3 sequence is 15 residues long.

The chain is built from TRBV6-6 and TRBJ2-1; 7 bases are shared with TRBD1. Germline lookup yields CDR1 MNHNY and CDR2 SVGAGI (reference sequence). V shed 6 bases, J shed 13 bases, and the junction held 12 bases outside the gene matches. The CDR3 covers 13 residues. The CDR3 spells CASREDHRGNQFF. CDR3 nucleotide sequence: TGTGCCAGCAGGGAAGATCACAGGGGTAATCAGTTCTTC.

The V call is TRBV4-1, the J call TRBJ2-1; D is uncertain. Germline values: CDR1 MGHRA, CDR2 YSYEKL. With 0 bases removed from V and 7 bases from J, the gap between germline ends came to 13 bases. The CDR3 length is 15 residues. The chain's CDR3 is CASSQESVITNEQFF. In DNA, the CDR3 is TGCGCCAGCAGCCAAGAGAGTGTGATAACGAATGAGCAGTTCTTC.

The CDR3 loop is CASSAGTVYEQYF. CDR3 coding DNA: TGTGCCAGCAGCGCCGGGACTGTCTACGAGCAGTACTTC. The chain couples TRBV9 to TRBJ2-7; tentatively, D is TRBD2 (6 bases). This CDR3 spans 13 amino acids. V shed 3 bases and J shed 3 bases, with 10 bases lying between them. Germline CDR1 is SGDLS and CDR2 is YYNGEE.

The genes are TRBV27 and TRBJ2-7; D gene ambiguous. This CDR3 region has 14 residues. Germline loops: CDR1 MNHEY, CDR2 SMNVEV (reference sequence). Trimming stripped 8 bases from V and 2 bases from J, with 16 bases between. Here the CDR3 reads CASAPAGGTYEQYF. Here the CDR3 DNA reads TGTGCCAGCGCCCCGGCAGGCGGTACCTACGAGCAGTACTTC.

This sequence joins TRBV4-1 and TRBJ2-7, with TRBD1 identical over 8 bases. Trimming removed 4 bases from V and 5 bases from J; junction bases left unmatched: 7. The CDR3 runs to 14 residues. Germline CDR1 is MGHRA and CDR2 is YSYEKL. DNA of the CDR3: TGCGCCAGCAGCCGTGGACAGGGAACCCACGAGCAGTACTTC. The encoded protein is CASSRGQGTHEQYF.

V gene TRBV9 combines with J gene TRBJ2-7, with a tentative D call TRBD1 (6 bases). CDR1 and CDR2 from the germline V gene are SGDLS and YYNGEE. This CDR3 has 15 residues. The germline V and J ends were trimmed by 0 bases and 0 bases, with 10 bases remaining between them. CDR3 in DNA: TGTGCCAGCAGCGTAGGACAGGACAGCTCCTACGAGCAGTACTTC. This sequence encodes CASSVGQDSSYEQYF.

This sequence joins TRBV27 and TRBJ2-5, with 15 bases lining up with TRBD2. CDR3 size: 16 residues. From germline, CDR1 is MNHEY and CDR2 SMNVEV (reference sequence). With V trimmed by 7 bases and J by 7 bases, 10 bases remained unmatched. The CDR3 sequence: CASTAAGTSGRMTQYF. The DNA of the CDR3 is TGTGCCAGCACCGCAGCCGGGACTAGCGGGAGGATGACCCAGTACTTC.

The V gene is TRBV27, the J gene TRBJ2-7, with a weak D call TRBD2 (6 bases). CDR1 is MNHEY, CDR2 SMNVEV, per germline (reference sequence). The CDR3 extends over 11 amino acids. V was pared by 10 bases and J by 3 bases, with 10 bases between. CDR3 coding DNA: TGTGCCACGCGGCGGGGCTACGAGCAGTACTTC. Translation: CATRRGYEQYF.

The rearrangement joins TRBV20-1 to TRBJ2-7, with D perhaps matching TRBD1 or TRBD2 (7 bases each). Germline assignment: CDR1 DFQATT and CDR2 SNEGSKA (reference sequence). The CDR3 consists of 14 residues. V lost 0 bases to trimming and J lost 4 bases, with 13 bases between them. CDR3 sequence reads: CSARDDREGYEQYF. The DNA of the CDR3 is TGCAGTGCTAGAGACGACAGGGAGGGTTACGAGCAGTACTTC.

This clonotype was found a few times. The rearrangement uses TRBV3-1 and TRBJ2-5; D remains ambiguous. The CDR3 extends over 13 amino acids. Germline V gives CDR1 LGHDT, CDR2 YNNKEL (reference sequence). The germline V and J ends were trimmed by 1 base and 5 bases, with 8 bases remaining between them. CDR3 sequence: CASSQVRVETQYF. CDR3 sequence (DNA): TGTGCCAGCAGCCAAGTCCGGGTTGAGACCCAGTACTTC.